These 28 T cell receptor beta chains originate from one sample sequenced in a study of beta chain features in type 1 diabetes. Whole-study findings and limits: There was a moderate but significant shortening of TCRB CDR3s in all four CD4+ subsets of Type 1 diabetes patients.

What these receptors recognize is not known. Since all of the isolated RNA was reverse transcribed, expressed TCRB transcripts were what got sequenced. Libraries were prepared by immunoSEQ multiplex PCR; TCRdb keeps only in-frame clonotypes and omits some of them. The table records 500,000 to 800,000 clones, 9.5% to 15% of them present only once. Material for sequencing was naive CD4+ T cells from blood. These TCRs come from a man between 25 and 39 years old with type 1 diabetes.

This clone appeared a few times. V gene TRBV6-5 combines with J gene TRBJ1-2; a weak D match, TRBD1 (5 bases). The CDR3 length is 15 residues. The germline gives CDR1 MNHEY, CDR2 SVGAGI. Trimming removed 3 bases at V and 7 bases at J, with 18 bases between. The CDR3 bases are TGTGCCAGCAGTTATTCCGTACAGCGGGACTTTGGCTACACCTTC. Translation gives CASSYSVQRDFGYTF.

The rearrangement joins TRBV5-1 to TRBJ1-2, with 9 bases matching TRBD1. Trimming removed 4 bases from V and 7 bases from J; junction bases left unmatched: 5. The CDR3 has 13 amino acids. Germline CDR1 reads SGHRS; CDR2 reads YFSETQ. The CDR3 spells CASSAGTGFGYTF. Written as DNA, the CDR3 is TGCGCCAGCAGCGCCGGGACAGGGTTTGGCTACACCTTC.

A few counts support this clone. The V gene is TRBV28, the J gene TRBJ2-7, with 9 bases identical to TRBD2. This CDR3 comprises 15 residues. The germline gives CDR1 MDHEN, CDR2 SYDVKM. The V and J ends lost 5 bases and 1 base, in that order; junction bases with no gene match: 6. Here the CDR3 reads CASSPSTSGSYEQYF. CDR3 coding DNA: TGTGCCAGCAGTCCATCGACTAGCGGTTCCTACGAGCAGTACTTC. The whole variable domain, remainder taken from reference TRBV28 and TRBJ2-7, is DVKVTQSSRYLVKRTGEKVFLECVQDMDHENMFWYRQDPGLGLRLIYFSYDVKMKEKGDIPEGYSVSREKKERFSLILESASTNQTSMYLCASSPSTSGSYEQYFGPGTRLTVT.

V is TRBV7-9 and J is TRBJ2-5; TRBD2 might be the D (6 bases). V lost 5 bases to trimming and J lost 5 bases, with 21 bases between them. The V gene's germline CDR1 is SEHNR and CDR2 FQNEAQ (reference sequence). This CDR3 spans 16 amino acids. The CDR3 nucleotides are TGTGCCAGCAGCCATTTCTCTAGCGCCGAGCGGGAGACCCAGTACTTC. Amino acid sequence: CASSHFSSAERETQYF.

This clone turned up a few times. The rearrangement uses TRBV10-3 and TRBJ2-6; 8 nucleotides match TRBD2. The junction had 14 bases not matched to a gene; V was cut back by 10 bases and J by 0 bases. This CDR3 contains 18 residues. The germline CDR1 and CDR2 sequences are ENHRY and SYGVKD. CDR3 loop: CASIPQAGESSGANVLTF. The DNA of the CDR3 is TGTGCCAGCATTCCTCAAGCGGGGGAGAGCTCTGGGGCCAACGTCCTGACTTTC.

The CDR3 DNA follows: TGTGCCACCAGCAGATCAGCGGGGTTTAGGCACAATGAGCAGTTCTTC. The encoded protein is CATSRSAGFRHNEQFF. This sequence joins TRBV15 and TRBJ2-1, with 7 bases identical to TRBD2. The CDR3 totals 16 residues. V lost 2 bases, J lost 5 bases, and 9 bases stayed unmatched. The germline gives CDR1 LNHNV, CDR2 YYDKDF (reference sequence).

This clone has a handful of counts. The gene calls are TRBV27 and TRBJ1-1; D may be TRBD1 (5 bases). Germline V lookup: CDR1 MNHEY, CDR2 SMNVEV (reference sequence). V gave up 5 bases and J gave up 1 base, with 14 bases separating them. The CDR3 sequence is 15 residues long. The CDR3 protein is CASSALDSRNTEAFF. The CDR3 bases are TGTGCCAGCAGTGCCCTCGACAGTCGGAACACTGAAGCTTTCTTT.

This clone was counted between two and nine times. This chain connects TRBV11-2 to TRBJ1-3; D not resolved. The germline V gene encodes CDR1 SGHAT and CDR2 FQNNGV. With 1 base removed from V and 1 base from J, the gap between germline ends came to 8 bases. The CDR3 sequence is 15 residues long. For the CDR3, the DNA is TGTGCCAGCAGCTTAGTGTCTCAGTCTGGAAACACCATATATTTT. Protein sequence: CASSLVSQSGNTIYF.

This chain connects TRBV28 to TRBJ1-2, with unresolved D. V lost 10 bases to trimming and J lost 4 bases, with 16 bases between them. The germline gives CDR1 MDHEN, CDR2 SYDVKM. The CDR3 is made up of 13 amino acids. CDR3 sequence: CATLAGRVYGYTF. CDR3 nucleotides: TGTGCCACCTTGGCTGGACGGGTCTATGGCTACACCTTC.

This chain uses TRBV7-9 with TRBJ1-2; D is unresolved. Germline assignment: CDR1 SEHNR and CDR2 FQNEAQ (reference sequence). Trimming pared 5 bases from V and 3 bases from J, leaving 16 bases between. The CDR3 length is 15 residues. The CDR3 reads CASSPTSRDDYGYTF. CDR3 in DNA: TGTGCCAGCAGCCCCACTTCAAGGGATGACTATGGCTACACCTTC.

The CDR3: CASSLQGVKTDTQYF. For the CDR3, the DNA is TGTGCCAGCAGCTTGCAGGGGGTGAAAACAGATACGCAGTATTTT. The chain carries TRBV7-2 and TRBJ2-3; 7 nucleotides line up with TRBD1. Germline V lookup: CDR1 SGHTA, CDR2 FQGNSA. This CDR3 spans 15 amino acids. V was pared by 3 bases and J by 3 bases, with 6 bases of the junction left unmatched.

In the case of this clone: A junction end diverges from the germline sequence, so it may reflect a read error. The gene calls are TRBV7-7 and TRBJ2-3; 13 bases fit TRBD2. The germline gives CDR1 SSHAT, CDR2 FNYEAQ (reference sequence). The CDR3 totals 15 residues. This CDR3 is CASSRTSGGADTQYF. The DNA of the CDR3 is TGTGCTAGCAGCCGGACTAGCGGGGGCGCAGATACGCAGTATTTT.

This clone was detected ten times or more. CDR3 loop: CASSYSGANVLTF. In nucleotides, the CDR3 is TGTGCCAGCAGCTACTCTGGGGCCAACGTCCTGACTTTC. The chain carries TRBV14 and TRBJ2-6; D not resolved. The germline V gene has CDR1 SGHDN and CDR2 FVKESK. V was clipped by 5 bases and J by 0 bases, with 2 bases between them. CDR3 length equals 13 residues.

This clone has more than one count but fewer than ten. Other DNA sequences in this sample translate to the same CDR3. The gene calls are TRBV7-2 and TRBJ2-5, with TRBD1 identical over 10 bases. The junction had 2 bases not matched to a gene; V was cut back by 5 bases and J by 2 bases. The CDR3 spans 14 residues. In germline, CDR1 is SGHTA, CDR2 FQGNSA. CDR3 nucleotide sequence: TGTGCCAGCAGCCTGGGACAGGGGCAAGAGACCCAGTACTTC. Translating gives CASSLGQGQETQYF. The full variable domain, in which reference TRBV7-2 and TRBJ2-5 provide the parts outside the CDR3, is GAGVSQSPSNKVTEKGKDVELRCDPISGHTALYWYRQSLGQGLEFLIYFQGNSAPDKSGLPSDRFSAERTGGSVSTLTIQRTQQEDSAVYLCASSLGQGQETQYFGPGTRLLVL.

Of note for this clone: The sample holds other DNA sequences that translate to the same CDR3. The J gene is TRBJ2-5, the V gene TRBV18, with no clear D. The CDR3 is made up of 14 amino acids. Trimming shortened V by 3 bases and J by 4 bases, and 12 bases separated the two germline ends. The germline CDR1 and CDR2 sequences are KGHSH and LQKENI. The CDR3 protein is CASSPPGLGETQYF. The CDR3 region has the DNA TGTGCCAGCTCACCCCCCGGGTTAGGAGAGACCCAGTACTTC.

This chain connects TRBV5-1 to TRBJ2-3; TRBD2 is a possible D gene (6 bases). The V gene's germline CDR1 is SGHRS and CDR2 YFSETQ. This CDR3 has 16 amino acids. V dropped 2 bases and J dropped 0 bases, with 13 bases sitting between them. The CDR3 spells CASSFDGRASTDTQYF. CDR3 nucleotide sequence: TGCGCCAGCAGCTTTGACGGGAGAGCTAGCACAGATACGCAGTATTTT.

This clone was seen only a few times. V usage is TRBV4-2 and J usage is TRBJ1-2; D is ambiguous. Germline V gene lookup returns CDR1 LGHNA and CDR2 YNFKEQ. Trimming took 5 bases from V and 2 from J, leaving 12 bases between them. CDR3 length: 14 residues. As DNA, the CDR3 is TGTGCCAGCAGCTCCCGGGAACACAACTATGGCTACACCTTC. It translates to CASSSREHNYGYTF.

The V call is TRBV28, the J call TRBJ2-7; D remains ambiguous. Trimming stripped 6 bases from V and 2 bases from J, with 11 bases between. The CDR3 sequence is 13 residues long. Germline V gene lookup returns CDR1 MDHEN and CDR2 SYDVKM. CDR3 in amino acids: CASSLQSPYEQYF. CDR3 sequence (DNA): TGTGCCAGCAGCCTCCAAAGCCCCTACGAGCAGTACTTC.

This clone was counted between two and nine times. The V gene is TRBV2, the J gene TRBJ1-6, with D perhaps TRBD1 (6 bases). The ends were cut back, 3 bases at V and 2 bases at J, with 8 bases in the middle. CDR1 and CDR2 (germline): SNHLY, FYNNEI. The CDR3 has 15 amino acids. Written as DNA, the CDR3 is TGTGCCAGCAGTGACAGACAGGCCTATAATTCACCCCTCCACTTT. Protein product: CASSDRQAYNSPLHF. The full variable domain, completed using reference TRBV2 and TRBJ1-6, is EPEVTQTPSHQVTQMGQEVILRCVPISNHLYFYWYRQILGQKVEFLVSFYNNEISEKSEIFDDQFSVERPDGSNFTLKIRSTKLEDSAMYFCASSDRQAYNSPLHFGNGTRLTVT.

V gene TRBV5-4 combines with J gene TRBJ1-2; 9 nucleotides agree with TRBD1. The CDR3 length is 13 residues. Germline V CDR1 and CDR2: SGHNT, YYREEE (reference sequence). After removal of 9 bases from V and 2 bases from J, the junction contained 5 bases not matched to a gene. The chain's CDR3 is CANHRGQNYGYTF. The CDR3 bases are TGTGCCAACCACAGGGGGCAGAACTATGGCTACACCTTC.

This clone was seen only a few times. V usage is TRBV28 and J usage is TRBJ1-5, with 7 bases aligning to TRBD1. Germline CDR1 and CDR2: MDHEN and SYDVKM. Unmatched junction bases numbered 5, after V lost 6 bases and J lost 0 bases. The CDR3 spans 15 residues. The CDR3 DNA is TGTGCCAGCAGCCCCGGGACAGATAGCAATCAGCCCCAGCATTTT. Translation gives CASSPGTDSNQPQHF.

As regards this clone: Different DNA sequences within this sample yield the same CDR3. This chain links TRBV9 with TRBJ1-6, with D unresolved. Trimming stripped 2 bases from V and 0 bases from J, with 9 bases between. The germline CDR1 and CDR2 sequences are SGDLS and YYNGEE. CDR3 length equals 16 residues. DNA for the CDR3: TGTGCCAGCAGCGTTGGCGTGAGCTCCTATAATTCACCCCTCCACTTT. It specifies CASSVGVSSYNSPLHF.

This clone was recorded a few times. The chain links TRBV9 to TRBJ2-7, with a possible D match to TRBD1 (6 bases). From germline, CDR1 is SGDLS and CDR2 YYNGEE. The CDR3 totals 14 residues. Trimming pared 4 bases from V and 5 bases from J, leaving 16 bases between. In nucleotides, the CDR3 is TGTGCCAGCAGCATACAGGGCGTCGGGAACGAGCAGTACTTC. It yields the protein CASSIQGVGNEQYF.

This clone has more than one count but fewer than ten. The chain recombines TRBV7-2 with TRBJ1-2; TRBD1 matches 9 bases. Germline CDR1 is SGHTA and CDR2 is FQGNSA. Trimming cost V 5 bases and J 3 bases; bases outside gene matches: 10. The CDR3 has 16 amino acids. The CDR3 is CASSVQGAMGYYGYTF. The CDR3 DNA follows: TGTGCCAGCAGCGTACAGGGGGCGATGGGTTACTATGGCTACACCTTC.

This clone has just a few counts. V gene TRBV28 combines with J gene TRBJ2-2; 9 nucleotides line up with TRBD1. In germline, CDR1 is MDHEN, CDR2 SYDVKM. V lost 3 bases and J lost 6; bases outside the gene matches: 5. The CDR3 has 15 amino acids. Here the CDR3 DNA reads TGTGCCAGCAGTTTCACAGGGGGCCGGGCCGGGGAGCTGTTTTTT. Amino acid sequence: CASSFTGGRAGELFF.

The rearrangement uses TRBV7-9 and TRBJ2-2; D possibly matches TRBD1 or TRBD2 (6 bases each). CDR1 is SEHNR and CDR2 is FQNEAQ in the germline V gene (reference sequence). V lost 10 bases and J 4 bases, leaving 16 bases between the germline ends. The CDR3 covers 14 residues. The CDR3: CAKQPGGGTGELFF. CDR3 sequence (DNA): TGTGCCAAACAGCCCGGGGGCGGCACCGGGGAGCTGTTTTTT.

The table lists this clone with a few counts. The chain carries TRBV29-1 and TRBJ2-1; possibly TRBD1 for D (5 bases). The germline gives CDR1 SQVTM, CDR2 ANQGSEA. This CDR3 spans 10 amino acids. Trimming left V 3 bases short and J 13 bases short, with 10 bases between. CDR3 nucleotides: TGCAGCGTTGATACAGGACGCCAGTTCTTC. This sequence encodes CSVDTGRQFF.

This clone came up a few times. The chain recombines TRBV7-9 with TRBJ1-6; 8 nucleotides line up with TRBD1. V lost 2 bases, J lost 5 bases, and 2 bases stayed unmatched. The V gene's germline CDR1 is SEHNR and CDR2 FQNEAQ (reference sequence). This CDR3 is 15 amino acids long. The CDR3 loop reads CASSLQGADNSPLHF. The CDR3 DNA sequence: TGTGCCAGCAGCTTACAGGGGGCGGATAATTCACCCCTCCACTTT. Based on the CDR3 plus reference TRBV7-9 and TRBJ1-6, the full variable domain is DTGVSQNPRHKITKRGQNVTFRCDPISEHNRLYWYRQTLGQGPEFLTYFQNEAQLEKSRLLSDRFSAERPKGSFSTLEIQRTEQGDSAMYLCASSLQGADNSPLHFGNGTRLTVT.